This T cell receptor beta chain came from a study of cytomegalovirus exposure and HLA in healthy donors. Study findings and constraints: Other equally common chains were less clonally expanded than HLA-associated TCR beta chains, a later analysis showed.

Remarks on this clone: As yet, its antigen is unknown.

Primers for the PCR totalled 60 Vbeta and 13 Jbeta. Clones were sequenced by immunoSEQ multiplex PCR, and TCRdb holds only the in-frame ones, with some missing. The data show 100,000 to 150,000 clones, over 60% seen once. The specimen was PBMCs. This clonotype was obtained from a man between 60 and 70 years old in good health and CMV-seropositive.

The CDR3, as DNA: TGCGCCAGCAGCTTGCAAGCGACAGGGATGAACACTGAAGCTTTCTTT. Protein product: CASSLQATGMNTEAFF. V usage is TRBV5-1 and J usage is TRBJ1-1; 7 positions agree with TRBD1. The CDR3 runs to 16 residues. Germline CDR1 and CDR2: SGHRS and YFSETQ. V dropped 1 base and J dropped 0; count of bases not matched to a gene: 6. The full variable domain, in which reference TRBV5-1 and TRBJ1-1 provide the parts outside the CDR3, is KAGVTQTPRYLIKTRGQQVTLSCSPISGHRSVSWYQQTPGQGLQFLFEYFSETQRNKGNFPGRFSGRQFSNSRSEMNVSTLELGDSALYLCASSLQATGMNTEAFFGQGTRLTVV.